This T cell receptor (beta chain) is drawn from a study of T cells in Graves' hyperthyroidism and ophthalmopathy. The J segment lost 0 bases and the V segment lost 5 bases, leaving 6 bases of the junction unmatched. Germline V CDR1 and CDR2: SNHLY, FYNNEI. The CDR3 extends over 16 amino acids. This clonotype was seen ten or more times. Regions amplified from RNA transcripts were the TCR beta CDR3 regions. First-round RT-PCR of the TCR CDR3 relied on the HTBI primer set. TCRdb called the multiplex PCR reads again in MiXCR, with one record for every CDR3 protein. The sample has approximately 870,000 distinct CDR3 sequences; about 38% are singletons.

The TCR originated in a young man with Graves' hyperthyroidism. Material: blood. This rearrangement joins TRBV2 to TRBJ1-1; 10 bases align to TRBD1. CDR3 in DNA: TGTGCCAGCAGTCTGGACAGGGGGAGGATGAACACTGAAGCTTTCTTT. It yields the protein CASSLDRGRMNTEAFF.